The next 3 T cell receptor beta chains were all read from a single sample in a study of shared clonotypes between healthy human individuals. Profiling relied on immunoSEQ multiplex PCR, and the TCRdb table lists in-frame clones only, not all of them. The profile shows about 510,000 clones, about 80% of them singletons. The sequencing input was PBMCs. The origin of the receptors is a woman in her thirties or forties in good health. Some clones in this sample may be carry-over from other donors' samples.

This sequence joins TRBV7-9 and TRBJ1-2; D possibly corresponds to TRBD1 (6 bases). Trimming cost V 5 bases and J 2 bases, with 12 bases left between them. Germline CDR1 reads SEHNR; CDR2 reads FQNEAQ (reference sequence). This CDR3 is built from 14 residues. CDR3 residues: CASSPRQDNYGYTF. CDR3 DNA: TGTGCCAGCAGCCCAAGACAGGACAACTATGGCTACACCTTC.

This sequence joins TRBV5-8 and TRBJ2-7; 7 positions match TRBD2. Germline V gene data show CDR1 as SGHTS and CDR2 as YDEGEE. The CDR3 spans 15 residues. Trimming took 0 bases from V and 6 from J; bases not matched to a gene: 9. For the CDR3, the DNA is TGTGCCAGCAGCTTGGAGGGAGGGACTCCTAGCGAGCAGTACTTC. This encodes CASSLEGGTPSEQYF.

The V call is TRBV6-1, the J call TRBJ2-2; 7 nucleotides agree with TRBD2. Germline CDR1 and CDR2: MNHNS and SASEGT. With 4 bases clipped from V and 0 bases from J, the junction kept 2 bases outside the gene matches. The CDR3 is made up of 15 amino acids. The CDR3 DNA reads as TGTGCCAGCAGTGGACTAGCTCCGAACACCGGGGAGCTGTTTTTT. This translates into CASSGLAPNTGELFF.